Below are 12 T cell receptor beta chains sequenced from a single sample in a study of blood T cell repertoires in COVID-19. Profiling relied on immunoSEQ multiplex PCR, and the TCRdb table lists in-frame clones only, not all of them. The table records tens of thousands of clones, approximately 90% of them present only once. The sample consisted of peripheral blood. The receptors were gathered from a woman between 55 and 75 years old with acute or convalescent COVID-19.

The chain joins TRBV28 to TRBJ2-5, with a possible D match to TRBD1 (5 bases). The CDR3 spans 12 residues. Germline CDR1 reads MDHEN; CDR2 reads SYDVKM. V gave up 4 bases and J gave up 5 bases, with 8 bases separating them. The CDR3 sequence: CASSWGRETQYF. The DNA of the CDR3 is TGTGCCAGCAGTTGGGGCAGGGAGACCCAGTACTTC. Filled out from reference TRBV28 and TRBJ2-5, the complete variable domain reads DVKVTQSSRYLVKRTGEKVFLECVQDMDHENMFWYRQDPGLGLRLIYFSYDVKMKEKGDIPEGYSVSREKKERFSLILESASTNQTSMYLCASSWGRETQYFGPGTRLLVL.

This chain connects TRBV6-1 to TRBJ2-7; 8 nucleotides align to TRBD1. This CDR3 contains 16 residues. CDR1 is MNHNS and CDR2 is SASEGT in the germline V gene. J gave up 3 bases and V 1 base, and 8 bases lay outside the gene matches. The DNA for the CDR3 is TGTGCCAGCAGTGAAGAGTGGACAGGGCCTTTCTACGAGCAGTACGTC. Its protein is CASSEEWTGPFYEQYV.

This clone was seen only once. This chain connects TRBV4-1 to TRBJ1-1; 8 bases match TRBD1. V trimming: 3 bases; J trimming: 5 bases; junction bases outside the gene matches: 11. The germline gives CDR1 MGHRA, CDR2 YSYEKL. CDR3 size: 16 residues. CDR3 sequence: CASSQEKQGGRTEAFF. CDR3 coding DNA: TGCGCCAGCAGCCAGGAAAAACAGGGGGGGAGGACTGAAGCTTTCTTT.

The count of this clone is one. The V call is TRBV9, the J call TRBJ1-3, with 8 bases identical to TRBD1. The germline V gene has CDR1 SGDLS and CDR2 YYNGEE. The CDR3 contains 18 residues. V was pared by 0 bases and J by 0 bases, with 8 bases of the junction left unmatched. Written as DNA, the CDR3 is TGTGCCAGCAGCGTAGGGAGGGGGACAGGCCGCTCTGGAAACACCATATATTTT. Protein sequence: CASSVGRGTGRSGNTIYF.

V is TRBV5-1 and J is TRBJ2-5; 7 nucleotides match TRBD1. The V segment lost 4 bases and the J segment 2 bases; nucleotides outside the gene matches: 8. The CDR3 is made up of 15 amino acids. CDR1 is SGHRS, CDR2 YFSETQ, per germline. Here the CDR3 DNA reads TGCGCCAGCAGCGCGTTTCCGGGACAGCAAGAGACCCAGTACTTC. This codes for CASSAFPGQQETQYF.

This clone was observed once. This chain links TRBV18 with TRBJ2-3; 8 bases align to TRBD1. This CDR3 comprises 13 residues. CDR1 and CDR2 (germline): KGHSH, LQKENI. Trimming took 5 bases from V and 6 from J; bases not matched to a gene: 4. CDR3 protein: CASSRTGMDTQYF. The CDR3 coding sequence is TGTGCCAGCTCAAGGACAGGGATGGATACGCAGTATTTT.

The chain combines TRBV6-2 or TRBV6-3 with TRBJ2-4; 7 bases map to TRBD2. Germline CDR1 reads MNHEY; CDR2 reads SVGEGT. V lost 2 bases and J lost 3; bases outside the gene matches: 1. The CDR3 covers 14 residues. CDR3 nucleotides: TGTGCCAGCAGTTACGGGGGGGACAAAAACATTCAGTACTTC. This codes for CASSYGGDKNIQYF.

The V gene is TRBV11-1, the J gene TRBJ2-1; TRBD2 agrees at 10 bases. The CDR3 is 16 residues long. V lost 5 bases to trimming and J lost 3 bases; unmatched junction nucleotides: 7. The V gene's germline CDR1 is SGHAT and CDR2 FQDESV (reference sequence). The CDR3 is CASSTPLAGDYNEQFF. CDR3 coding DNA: TGTGCCAGCAGCACCCCGCTAGCGGGAGACTACAATGAGCAGTTCTTC. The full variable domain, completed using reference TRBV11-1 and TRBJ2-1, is EAEVAQSPRYKITEKSQAVAFWCDPISGHATLYWYRQILGQGPELLVQFQDESVVDDSQLPKDRFSAERLKGVDSTLKIQPAELGDSAMYLCASSTPLAGDYNEQFFGPGTRLTVL.

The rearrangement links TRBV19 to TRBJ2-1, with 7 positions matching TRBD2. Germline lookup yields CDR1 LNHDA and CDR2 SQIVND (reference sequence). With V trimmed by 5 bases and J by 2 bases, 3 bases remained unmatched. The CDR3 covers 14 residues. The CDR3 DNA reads TGTGCCAGTAGTGGGAGGGGTACCTACAATGAGCAGTTCTTC. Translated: CASSGRGTYNEQFF.

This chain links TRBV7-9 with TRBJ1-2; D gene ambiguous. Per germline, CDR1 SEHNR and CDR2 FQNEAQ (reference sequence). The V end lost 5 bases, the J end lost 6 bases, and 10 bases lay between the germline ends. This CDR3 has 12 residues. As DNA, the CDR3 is TGTGCCAGCAGCGAGGACGGGAATGGCTACACCTTC. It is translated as CASSEDGNGYTF.

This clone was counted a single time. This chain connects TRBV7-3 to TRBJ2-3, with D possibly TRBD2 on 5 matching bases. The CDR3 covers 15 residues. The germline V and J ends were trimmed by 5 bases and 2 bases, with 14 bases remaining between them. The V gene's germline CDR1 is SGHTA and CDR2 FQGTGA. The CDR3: CASSELGRVTDTQYF. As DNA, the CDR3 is TGTGCCAGCAGCGAATTGGGGAGAGTCACAGATACGCAGTATTTT.

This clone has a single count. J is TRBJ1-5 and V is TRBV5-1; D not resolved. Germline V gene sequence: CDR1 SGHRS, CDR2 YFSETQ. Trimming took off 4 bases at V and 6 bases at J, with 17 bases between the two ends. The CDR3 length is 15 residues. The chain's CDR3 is CASSEVPGFTQPQHF. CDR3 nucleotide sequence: TGCGCCAGCAGCGAAGTACCGGGGTTCACTCAGCCCCAGCATTTT.